Listed below are T cell receptor beta chains from one sample, sequenced in a study of CD8+ T cells in alopecia areata. The assay was immunoSEQ multiplex PCR, and TCRdb's table has in-frame clones only and misses some. The table has fewer than 200,000 clones, approximately 52% seen once. Here the sequenced sample was CD4+ T cells sorted from blood, taken at roughly week 58, from a patient treated with tofacitinib. The receptor set was obtained from a human donor with alopecia areata. The CDR3 runs from the conserved cysteine through the conserved F or W. The D gene is left open where the match is weak. Expanded clones are given a class, and other clones once, few, many or no size at all.

.	TRBV9	.	TRBJ1-1	TGTGCCAGCAGCTCGGACCTGGGCTTGGTCACTGAAGCTTTCTTT	CASSSDLGLVTEAFF
.	TRBV15	few	TRBJ2-5	TGTGCCACCAGCAGAAGGGCCGGGGTGGAGACCCAGTACTTC	CATSRRAGVETQYF
TRBD1	TRBV11-2	.	TRBJ1-5	TGTGCCAGCAGCCAGACAGGGGCTGACAATCAGCCCCAGCATTTT	CASSQTGADNQPQHF
TRBD1	TRBV23-1	few	TRBJ2-7	TGCGCCAGCAGGAGACAGGGCGCGGACGAGCAGTACTTC	CASRRQGADEQYF
TRBD1	TRBV29-1	.	TRBJ1-2	TGCAGCGTGGGACAGCTGAACTATGGCTACACCTTC	CSVGQLNYGYTF
.	TRBV7-9	few	TRBJ2-2	TGTGCCAGCCGGAAAGAAGAGGAGCTGTTTTTT	CASRKEEELFF
.	TRBV2	.	TRBJ1-5	TGTGCCAGCAGGGACAGCTATAGCAATCAGCCCCAGCATTTT	CASRDSYSNQPQHF
.	TRBV27	once	TRBJ2-6	TGTGCCAGCAGTCCCTCTGGGGCCAACGTCCTGACTTTC	CASSPSGANVLTF
.	TRBV5-6	.	TRBJ2-5	TGTGCCAGCAGCTTGGCAACAGGAGAGACCCAGTACTTC	CASSLATGETQYF
.	TRBV29-1	.	TRBJ1-2	TGCAGCGTTGAGGGAGGGAAAGACTATGGCTACACCTTC	CSVEGGKDYGYTF
.	TRBV6-5	.	TRBJ2-7	TGTGCCAGCAGTTTGGATAAAAGATTCTACGAGCAGTACTTC	CASSLDKRFYEQYF
.	TRBV30	.	TRBJ1-2	TGTGCCTGGACTCGCGGGGTTGGCTACACCTTC	CAWTRGVGYTF
TRBD2	TRBV6-5	.	TRBJ2-3	TGTGCCAGCAGTCACCGACTAGCGGGGGGAGATACGCAGTATTTT	CASSHRLAGGDTQYF
.	TRBV5-1	.	TRBJ1-6	TGCGCCAGCAGCTTGGGACAGCGGGCTTCACCCCTCCACTTT	CASSLGQRASPLHF
.	TRBV5-1	.	TRBJ2-6	TGCGCCAGCAGCTTGAAGTTCTCTGGGGCCAACGTCCTGACTTTC	CASSLKFSGANVLTF
.	TRBV30	few	TRBJ2-5	TGTGCCTGGTATGCCGGAGGGCCCGTCCCGTACCAAGAGACCCAGTACTTC	CAWYAGGPVPYQETQYF
.	TRBV13	.	TRBJ2-7	TGTGCCAGCAGCTTCGGCGAAGGCTACGAGCAGTACTTC	CASSFGEGYEQYF
.	TRBV4-1	few	TRBJ2-7	TGCGCCAGCAGCCAAGACCGTGGGGAGCAGTACTTC	CASSQDRGEQYF
TRBD1	TRBV7-2	.	TRBJ2-7	TGTGCCAGCAGCCCTCCGTGGGGCAGGGGGAGTATCGGGCAGTACTTC	CASSPPWGRGSIGQYF
TRBD2	TRBV6-1	.	TRBJ2-5	TGTGCCAGCAGTTGGACTAGCGGGGGTAGGGAGACCCAGTACTTC	CASSWTSGGRETQYF
.	TRBV20-1	.	TRBJ1-4	TGCAGTGCTAGGGAAAATGAAAAACTGTTTTTT	CSARENEKLFF
.	TRBV7-2	once	TRBJ2-3	TGTGCCAGCAGCCCAGGGGACACCCGAAGCACAGATACGCAGTATTTT	CASSPGDTRSTDTQYF
.	TRBV6-5	.	TRBJ1-1	TGTGCCAGCAGTTACGGACAGTTATCCGCCAACACTGAAGCTTTCTTT	CASSYGQLSANTEAFF
TRBD1	TRBV11-2	.	TRBJ2-6	TGTGCCAGCAGCTTTATCGGGACAGGCCGCTCTGGGGCCAACGTCCTGACTTTC	CASSFIGTGRSGANVLTF
.	TRBV7-8	.	TRBJ1-1	TGTGCCAGCAGCTTATCCGGGGGCGCAATCACTGAAGCTTTCTTT	CASSLSGGAITEAFF
TRBD1	TRBV7-9	.	TRBJ2-7	TGTGCCAGCAGCAAAGGACAGGGAACAACCTACGAGCAGTACTTC	CASSKGQGTTYEQYF
.	TRBV7-2	.	TRBJ2-1	TGTGCCAGCAGCGAGACTGCCGTCTCCTACAATGAGCAGTTCTTC	CASSETAVSYNEQFF
.	TRBV30	once	TRBJ1-1	TGTGCCTGGAGTCCAGGGGAGAACACTGAAGCTTTCTTT	CAWSPGENTEAFF
.	TRBV10-2	few	TRBJ1-1	TGCGCCAGCATGAACCAGGGTATCACTGAAGCTTTCTTT	CASMNQGITEAFF
.	TRBV5-1	.	TRBJ1-1	TGCGCCAGCAGCTATAATTTCATAACGCTCACAACTGAAGCTTTCTTT	CASSYNFITLTTEAFF
.	TRBV6-1	.	TRBJ1-3	TGTGCCAGCAGGAGGGACACCCTAGGAAACACCATATATTTT	CASRRDTLGNTIYF
.	TRBV29-1	.	TRBJ1-6	TGCAGCGCGGGGAACACGAAGAATTCACCCCTCCACTTT	CSAGNTKNSPLHF
.	TRBV23-1	.	TRBJ1-2	TGCGCCAGCAGTCCACCCGCCTGGGGCAGGGAGGATGGCTACACCTTC	CASSPPAWGREDGYTF
TRBD1	TRBV30	.	TRBJ1-2	TGTGCCTGGAACCCGGGACAGGGGCCTTATGGCTACACCTTC	CAWNPGQGPYGYTF
TRBD1	TRBV15	.	TRBJ1-5	TGTGCCACCAGCGGCCGACAGGGAACTCAGCCCCAGCATTTT	CATSGRQGTQPQHF